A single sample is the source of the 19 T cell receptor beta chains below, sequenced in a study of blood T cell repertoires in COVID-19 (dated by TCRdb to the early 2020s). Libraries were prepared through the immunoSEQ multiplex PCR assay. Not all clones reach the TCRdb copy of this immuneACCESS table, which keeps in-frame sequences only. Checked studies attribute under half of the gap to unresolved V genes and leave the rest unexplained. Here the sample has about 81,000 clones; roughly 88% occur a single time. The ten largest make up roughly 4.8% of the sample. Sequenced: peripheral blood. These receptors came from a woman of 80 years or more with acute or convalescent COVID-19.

The CDR3 bases are TGTGCCAGTAGTAAGGGACTAGGAGGGGAAGAGACCCAGTACTTC. Translation: CASSKGLGGEETQYF. The rearrangement joins TRBV19 to TRBJ2-5, with 8 nucleotides matching TRBD2. After removal of 4 bases from V and 3 bases from J, the junction contained 7 bases not matched to a gene. Germline CDR1 LNHDA, CDR2 SQIVND (reference sequence). This CDR3 is 15 amino acids long.

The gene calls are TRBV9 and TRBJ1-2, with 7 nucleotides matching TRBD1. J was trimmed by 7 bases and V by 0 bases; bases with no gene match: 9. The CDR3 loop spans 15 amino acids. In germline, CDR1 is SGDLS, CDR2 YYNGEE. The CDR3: CASSVEAGTVRGYTF. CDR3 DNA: TGTGCCAGCAGCGTAGAGGCGGGGACAGTTCGTGGCTACACCTTC.

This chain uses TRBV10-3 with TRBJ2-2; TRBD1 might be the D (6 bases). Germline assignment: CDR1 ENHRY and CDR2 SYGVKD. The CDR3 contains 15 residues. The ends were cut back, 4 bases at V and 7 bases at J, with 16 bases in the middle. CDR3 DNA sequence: TGTGCCATCAGTGGGGTCCCAGGGGCTGGCGGGGAGCTGTTTTTT. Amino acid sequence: CAISGVPGAGGELFF.

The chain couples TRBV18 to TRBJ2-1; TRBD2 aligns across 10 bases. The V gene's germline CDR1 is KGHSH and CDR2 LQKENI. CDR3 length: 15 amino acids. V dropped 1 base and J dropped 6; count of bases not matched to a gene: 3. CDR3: CASSPLAGGTNEQFF. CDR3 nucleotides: TGTGCCAGCTCACCACTAGCGGGGGGTACCAATGAGCAGTTCTTC.

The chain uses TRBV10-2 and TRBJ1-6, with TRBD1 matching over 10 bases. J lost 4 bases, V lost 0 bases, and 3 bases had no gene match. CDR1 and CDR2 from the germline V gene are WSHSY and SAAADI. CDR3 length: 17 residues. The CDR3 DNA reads TGCGCCAGCAGTGAGTCCCGGGACAGGGGTTATAATTCACCCCTCCACTTT. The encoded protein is CASSESRDRGYNSPLHF.

The CDR3 nucleotides read TGTGCCATCAGTGAGGGGCTTCAAGGTCTATCGAGCTCCTACGAGCAGTACTTC. It codes for CAISEGLQGLSSSYEQYF. This chain connects TRBV10-3 to TRBJ2-7; no reliable D call. Germline V gives CDR1 ENHRY, CDR2 SYGVKD. Trimming shortened V by 2 bases and J by 0 bases, and 20 bases separated the two germline ends. The CDR3 is made up of 18 amino acids.

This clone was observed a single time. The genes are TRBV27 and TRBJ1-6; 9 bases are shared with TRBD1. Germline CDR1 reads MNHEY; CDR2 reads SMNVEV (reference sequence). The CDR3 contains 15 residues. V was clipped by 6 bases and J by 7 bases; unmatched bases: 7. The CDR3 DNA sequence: TGTGCCAGCAGCGAACAGGGGGCTTGGAATTCACCCCTCCACTTT. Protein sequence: CASSEQGAWNSPLHF.

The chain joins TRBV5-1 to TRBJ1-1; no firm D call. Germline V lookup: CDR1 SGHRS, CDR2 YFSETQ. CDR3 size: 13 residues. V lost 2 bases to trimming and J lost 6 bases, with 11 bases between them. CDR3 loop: CASSLAGFPEAFF. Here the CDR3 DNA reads TGCGCCAGCAGCTTAGCAGGTTTCCCTGAAGCTTTCTTT.

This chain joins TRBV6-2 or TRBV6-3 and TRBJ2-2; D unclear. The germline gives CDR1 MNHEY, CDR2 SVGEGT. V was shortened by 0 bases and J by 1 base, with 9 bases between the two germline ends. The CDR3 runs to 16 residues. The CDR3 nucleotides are TGTGCCAGCAGTTACTCGAGATCCAAGAACACCGGGGAGCTGTTTTTT. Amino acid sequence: CASSYSRSKNTGELFF.

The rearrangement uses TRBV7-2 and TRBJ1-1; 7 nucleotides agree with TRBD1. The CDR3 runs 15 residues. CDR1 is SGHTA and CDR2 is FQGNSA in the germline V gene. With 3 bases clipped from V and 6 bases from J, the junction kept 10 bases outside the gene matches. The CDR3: CASSFRQGKGSEAFF. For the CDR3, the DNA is TGTGCCAGCAGCTTCCGACAGGGTAAGGGGTCTGAAGCTTTCTTT. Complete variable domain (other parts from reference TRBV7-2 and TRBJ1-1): GAGVSQSPSNKVTEKGKDVELRCDPISGHTALYWYRQSLGQGLEFLIYFQGNSAPDKSGLPSDRFSAERTGGSVSTLTIQRTQQEDSAVYLCASSFRQGKGSEAFFGQGTRLTVV.

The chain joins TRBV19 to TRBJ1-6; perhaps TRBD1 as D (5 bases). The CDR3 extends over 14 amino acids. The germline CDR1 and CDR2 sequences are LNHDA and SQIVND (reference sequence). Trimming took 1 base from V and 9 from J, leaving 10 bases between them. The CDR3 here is CASSIVGLGSPLHF. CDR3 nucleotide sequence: TGTGCCAGTAGTATAGTGGGACTTGGTTCACCCCTCCACTTT.

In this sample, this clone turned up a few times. Here the CDR3 reads CASSREGSRETEAFF. For the CDR3, the DNA is TGTGCCAGTAGCCGGGAGGGCTCTAGGGAAACTGAAGCTTTCTTT. The chain is built from TRBV19 and TRBJ1-1, with D unresolved. The CDR3 extends over 15 amino acids. Germline-derived CDR1 and CDR2 are LNHDA and SQIVND (reference sequence). Trimming stripped 6 bases from V and 5 bases from J, with 19 bases between.

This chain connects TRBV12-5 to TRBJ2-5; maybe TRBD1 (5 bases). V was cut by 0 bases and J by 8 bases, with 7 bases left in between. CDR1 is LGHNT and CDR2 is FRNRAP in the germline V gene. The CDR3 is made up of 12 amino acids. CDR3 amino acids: CASGLVGETQYF. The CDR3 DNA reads TGTGCTAGTGGTTTGGTAGGGGAAACCCAGTACTTC. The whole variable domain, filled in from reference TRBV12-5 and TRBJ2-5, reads DARVTQTPRHKVTEMGQEVTMRCQPILGHNTVFWYRQTMMQGLELLAYFRNRAPLDDSGMPKDRFSAEMPDATLATLKIQPSEPRDSAVYFCASGLVGETQYFGPGTRLLVL.

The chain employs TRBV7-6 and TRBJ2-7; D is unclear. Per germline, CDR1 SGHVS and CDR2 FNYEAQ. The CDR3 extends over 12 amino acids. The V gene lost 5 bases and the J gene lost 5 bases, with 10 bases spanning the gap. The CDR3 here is CASSLGFDEQYF. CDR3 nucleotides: TGTGCCAGCAGCCTCGGGTTCGACGAGCAGTACTTC.

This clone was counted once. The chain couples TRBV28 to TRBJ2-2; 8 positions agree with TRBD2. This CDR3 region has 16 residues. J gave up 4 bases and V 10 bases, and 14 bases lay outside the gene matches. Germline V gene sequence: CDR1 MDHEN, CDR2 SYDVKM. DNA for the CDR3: TGTGCCACCGAAGGGCGGGGGGCTTGGGGCACCGGGGAGCTGTTTTTT. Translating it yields CATEGRGAWGTGELFF.

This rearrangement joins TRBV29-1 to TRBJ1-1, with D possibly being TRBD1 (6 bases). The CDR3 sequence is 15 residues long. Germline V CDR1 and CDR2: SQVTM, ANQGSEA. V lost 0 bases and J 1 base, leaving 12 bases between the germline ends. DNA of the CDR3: TGCAGCGTTGAAGATAGCGGGGGGGCGAACACTGAAGCTTTCTTT. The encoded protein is CSVEDSGGANTEAFF.

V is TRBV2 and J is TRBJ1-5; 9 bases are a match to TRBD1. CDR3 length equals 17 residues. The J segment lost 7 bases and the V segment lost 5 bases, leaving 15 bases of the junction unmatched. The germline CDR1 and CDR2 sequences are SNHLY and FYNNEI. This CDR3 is CASSPFLRDRGAQPQHF. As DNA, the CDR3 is TGTGCCAGCAGTCCTTTCCTTCGAGACAGGGGGGCCCAGCCCCAGCATTTT.

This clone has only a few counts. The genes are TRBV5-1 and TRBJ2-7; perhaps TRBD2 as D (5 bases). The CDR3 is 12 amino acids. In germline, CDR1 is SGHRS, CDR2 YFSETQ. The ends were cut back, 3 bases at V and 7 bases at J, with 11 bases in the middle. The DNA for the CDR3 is TGCGCCAGCAGCTATGACACGGGGGAGCAGTACTTC. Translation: CASSYDTGEQYF.

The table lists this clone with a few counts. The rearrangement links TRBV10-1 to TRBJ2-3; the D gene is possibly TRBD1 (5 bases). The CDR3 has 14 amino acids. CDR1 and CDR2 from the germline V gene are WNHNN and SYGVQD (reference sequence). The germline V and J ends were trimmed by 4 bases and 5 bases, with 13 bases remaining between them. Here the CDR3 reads CASSAGGAGDTQYF. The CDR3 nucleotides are TGCGCCAGCAGTGCCGGTGGGGCCGGAGATACGCAGTATTTT.